This note documents a single T cell receptor beta chain sequence. Its antigen is undetermined. Using unique molecular identifiers, the investigators prepared the TCRbeta library. TCRdb passed the PCR reads through MiXCR, listing each CDR3 protein once. The sample records more than 300,000 distinct CDR3 sequences, about 17% being singletons. The sample belongs to a study of T-cell reconstitution after alpha-beta-depleted transplantation in children. Per the germline V gene, CDR1 is KGHSY and CDR2 is FQNENV. CDR3 length: 19 amino acids. Trimming cost V 0 bases and J 0 bases, with 18 bases left between them. Whole-study findings and limits: The study reportedly traced alpha-beta T cells about two months after transplant to several hundred expanded graft clones. Some patients' high day-60 TCRbeta diversity was attributed to recipient cells surviving conditioning. T-cell counts and diversity were attributed mostly to newly produced T cells one year after transplant.

The chain couples TRBV16 to TRBJ1-5; a weak D match, TRBD1 (5 bases). This sequence was found in a male patient between 2 and 10 years old who had a stem cell transplant for acute lymphoblastic leukemia, so the T cells may come from the graft donor. The sample consisted of PBMCs, mostly from graft donor cells, taken 360 days after TCRalphabeta/CD19-depleted stem cell transplant. CDR3 sequence reads: CASSQSGRAGGYSNQPQHF. For the CDR3, the DNA is TGTGCCAGCAGCCAATCGGGCAGGGCCGGGGGATATAGCAATCAGCCCCAGCATTTT. Full variable domain (missing parts from reference TRBV16 and TRBJ1-5): GEEVAQTPKHLVRGEGQKAKLYCAPIKGHSYVFWYQQVLKNEFKFLISFQNENVFDETGMPKERFSAKCLPNSPCSLEIQATKLEDSAVYFCASSQSGRAGGYSNQPQHFGDGTRLSIL.